The 10 T cell receptor beta chains listed next were all sequenced from one sample in a study of T cell repertoires in cytomegalovirus infection. No antigen is known for these receptors. TCRdb independently ran MiXCR on the reads; one entry per CDR3 protein. The table has 900,000 to 950,000 distinct CDR3 sequences, roughly 30% seen once. Sequenced here: cultured CD8+ T cells from PBMCs, sampled from culture after CMV antigen stimulation. Receptors originate from a human donor in good health (CMV status not recorded). Some clones in this sample may be carry-over from other donors' samples.

The table lists this clonotype with a few counts. The chain employs TRBV2 and TRBJ2-3; D tentatively reads TRBD1 or TRBD2 (6 bases each). This CDR3 is built from 14 residues. The V end was cut by 8 bases, the J end by 2 bases, with 14 bases between. Germline values: CDR1 SNHLY, CDR2 FYNNEI. The CDR3 spells CASANGGLTDTQYF. In DNA form, the CDR3 reads TGTGCCAGCGCCAACGGGGGCCTCACAGATACGCAGTATTTT. The full variable domain, with the rest looked up from reference TRBV2 and TRBJ2-3, is EPEVTQTPSHQVTQMGQEVILRCVPISNHLYFYWYRQILGQKVEFLVSFYNNEISEKSEIFDDQFSVERPDGSNFTLKIRSTKLEDSAMYFCASANGGLTDTQYFGPGTRLTVL.

At least ten counts were recorded for this clonotype. The chain combines TRBV7-9 with TRBJ2-4; tentatively, D is TRBD1 or TRBD2 (5 bases each). Germline loops: CDR1 SEHNR, CDR2 FQNEAQ (reference sequence). The CDR3 consists of 15 residues. The V and J ends lost 1 base and 1 base respectively, with 8 bases between them. The CDR3 protein is CASSLGGLAKNIQYF. As DNA, the CDR3 is TGTGCCAGCAGCTTAGGGGGGTTGGCCAAAAACATTCAGTACTTC.

This chain joins TRBV28 and TRBJ2-5, with D hard to call. V was pared by 8 bases and J by 2 bases, with 15 bases between. Germline V gene sequence: CDR1 MDHEN, CDR2 SYDVKM. The CDR3 loop spans 14 amino acids. The CDR3 nucleotides read TGTGCCAGCTCGCGAGGAGCATTTCAAGAGACCCAGTACTTC. Its protein product is CASSRGAFQETQYF.

V gene TRBV19 combines with J gene TRBJ2-3, with 13 bases aligning to TRBD2. The ends lost 5 bases at V and 2 bases at J; junction bases unmatched: 13. This CDR3 comprises 19 residues. Per germline, CDR1 LNHDA and CDR2 SQIVND (reference sequence). The CDR3 DNA is TGTGCCAGTAGTCCTAGACTAGCGGGGGGTCCCCCCCACACAGATACGCAGTATTTT. It is translated as CASSPRLAGGPPHTDTQYF.

The chain combines TRBV6-1 with TRBJ2-7; the D gene is possibly TRBD2 (6 bases). The CDR3 has 14 amino acids. Germline V CDR1 and CDR2: MNHNS, SASEGT. Trimming pared 5 bases from V and 0 bases from J, leaving 11 bases between. The CDR3, as DNA: TGTGCCAGCAGTCCCGGGACTTTCTCCTACGAGCAGTACTTC. It translates to CASSPGTFSYEQYF.

This clonotype was recorded once. At one boundary the junction diverges from the germline segment, which might be a read error. V usage is TRBV6-8 and J usage is TRBJ1-3, with D hard to call. The CDR3 runs to 16 residues. Per germline, CDR1 MNHGY and CDR2 SAAAGT. The chain's CDR3 is CTSSYGYMGSGNTIYF. The CDR3 DNA reads TGTACCAGCAGTTACGGGTATATGGGCTCTGGAAACACCATATATTTT.

The chain employs TRBV6-5 and TRBJ2-1; 12 positions match TRBD2. The J segment lost 4 bases and the V segment lost 4 bases, leaving 5 bases of the junction unmatched. Germline values: CDR1 MNHEY, CDR2 SVGAGI. This CDR3 is built from 16 residues. This chain's CDR3 is CASSSYLAGGYNEQFF. CDR3 coding DNA: TGTGCCAGCAGTTCTTACCTAGCGGGGGGGTACAATGAGCAGTTCTTC.

This chain's CDR3 is CTWAYGYTF. The CDR3 coding sequence is TGTACGTGGGCCTATGGCTACACCTTC. The chain uses TRBV7-9 and TRBJ1-2; D remains ambiguous. The CDR3 runs to 9 residues. CDR1 and CDR2 from the germline V gene are SEHNR and FQNEAQ (reference sequence).

Notes on this clonotype: An end of the junction does not agree with germline; a read error may underlie this. The J gene is TRBJ2-5, the V gene TRBV7-4; 8 bases match TRBD1. In germline, CDR1 is SGHVT, CDR2 SQSDAQ. The CDR3 is 14 amino acids. The DNA for the CDR3 is TGTGTCAGCAGCCCTTGGGACAGGCAAGAGACCCAGTACTTC. Translating it yields CVSSPWDRQETQYF. Full variable domain (remainder filled in from reference TRBV7-4 and TRBJ2-5): GAGVSQSPRYKVAKRGRDVALRCDSISGHVTLYWYRQTLGQGSEVLTYSQSDAQRDKSGRPSGRFSAERPERSVSTLKIQRTEQGDSAVYLCVSSPWDRQETQYFGPGTRLLVL.

This clonotype was counted a few times. The chain is built from TRBV7-2 and TRBJ2-7; D gene ambiguous. Germline V CDR1 and CDR2: SGHTA, FQGNSA. This CDR3 comprises 13 residues. Trimming removed 6 bases from V and 2 bases from J, with 11 bases in between. CDR3 in amino acids: CASSSLETYEQYF. CDR3 coding DNA: TGTGCCAGCAGTTCCCTGGAAACCTACGAGCAGTACTTC.